The 20 T cell receptor beta chains below were found in one sample sequenced in a study of shared clonotypes between healthy human individuals. CD8 cells regarded as naive lacked CD45RO, were positively chosen for CCR7, and omitted terminally differentiated effector memory CD45RA+ cells. Assay used: immunoSEQ multiplex PCR; TCRdb lists only in-frame clones, some missing. The sample lists nearly 2 million clones, roughly 95% seen once, with more than 0.95% in the top ten. The sample taken for sequencing was naive CD8+ T cells sorted from blood. The origin of the receptors is a young man in good health.

The chain uses TRBV5-1 and TRBJ2-1; 14 bases map to TRBD2. The V segment lost 1 base and the J segment 3 bases; nucleotides outside the gene matches: 12. Germline V gives CDR1 SGHRS, CDR2 YFSETQ. This CDR3 is 20 amino acids long. The CDR3 DNA is TGCGCCAGCAGCTTGCCACCGGGACTAGCGGGAGAATGGTTCTACAATGAGCAGTTCTTC. Its protein is CASSLPPGLAGEWFYNEQFF.

This chain uses TRBV9 with TRBJ2-7; maybe TRBD2 (6 bases). Trimming cost V 3 bases and J 3 bases, with 16 bases left between them. The CDR3 runs 15 residues. The germline gives CDR1 SGDLS, CDR2 YYNGEE. For the CDR3, the DNA is TGTGCCAGCAGCGAGGGACTGCCGTCCAACTACGAGCAGTACTTC. Amino acid sequence: CASSEGLPSNYEQYF.

The V call is TRBV4-1, the J call TRBJ1-2; D call uncertain. The CDR3 is 13 residues long. Deletions cut 5 bases from V and 0 bases from J, with 7 bases between. From germline, CDR1 is MGHRA and CDR2 YSYEKL. The CDR3 DNA follows: TGCGCCAGCAGCTCCGACTCTAACTATGGCTACACCTTC. Amino acid sequence: CASSSDSNYGYTF.

The chain uses TRBV28 and TRBJ2-5; no definite D call. The CDR3 contains 12 residues. Germline CDR1 reads MDHEN; CDR2 reads SYDVKM. Trimming shortened V by 2 bases and J by 5 bases, and 6 bases separated the two germline ends. This chain's CDR3 is CASSLHPETQYF. Here the CDR3 DNA reads TGTGCCAGCAGTTTACATCCGGAGACCCAGTACTTC. The full variable domain, in which reference TRBV28 and TRBJ2-5 provide the parts outside the CDR3, is DVKVTQSSRYLVKRTGEKVFLECVQDMDHENMFWYRQDPGLGLRLIYFSYDVKMKEKGDIPEGYSVSREKKERFSLILESASTNQTSMYLCASSLHPETQYFGPGTRLLVL.

This clone appeared once. This chain connects TRBV7-9 to TRBJ2-6, with unresolved D. The V end lost 3 bases, the J end lost 2 bases, and 8 bases lay between the germline ends. In germline, CDR1 is SEHNR, CDR2 FQNEAQ (reference sequence). The CDR3 contains 15 residues. CDR3 loop: CASSFGIPGANVLTF. For the CDR3, the DNA is TGTGCCAGCAGCTTTGGTATACCTGGGGCCAACGTCCTGACTTTC.

The chain uses TRBV28 and TRBJ1-1; D may be TRBD1 (6 bases). The CDR3 runs to 13 residues. CDR1 and CDR2 from the germline V gene are MDHEN and SYDVKM. Trimming removed 3 bases at V and 8 bases at J, with 13 bases between. The CDR3 region has the DNA TGTGCCAGCAGTTTTTTCGGGGGCATCGAAGCTTTCTTT. Encoded protein: CASSFFGGIEAFF.

V usage is TRBV27 and J usage is TRBJ1-2; D might be TRBD1 (5 bases). The germline CDR1 and CDR2 sequences are MNHEY and SMNVEV (reference sequence). Trimming stripped 7 bases from V and 8 bases from J, with 14 bases between. This CDR3 has 12 amino acids. The CDR3 coding sequence is TGTGCCAGCAAAGTGAGGGGAAGGGGCTACACCTTC. Translating gives CASKVRGRGYTF.

Concerning this clone: The sample has other DNA sequences that encode this CDR3 too. The chain combines TRBV27 with TRBJ2-7; D ambiguous. Germline CDR1 reads MNHEY; CDR2 reads SMNVEV (reference sequence). Trimming cost V 0 bases and J 2 bases, with 5 bases left between them. The CDR3 spans 13 residues. The CDR3 reads CASSLSRAYEQYF. The CDR3 bases are TGTGCCAGCAGTTTATCGAGAGCCTACGAGCAGTACTTC.

A note on this clone: At the DNA level, this CDR3 is encoded by other sequences in the same sample as well. This chain uses TRBV9 with TRBJ2-1; D remains unclear. The V gene's germline CDR1 is SGDLS and CDR2 YYNGEE. V lost 2 bases and J 1 base, leaving 10 bases between the germline ends. The CDR3 sequence is 15 residues long. CDR3 sequence (DNA): TGTGCCAGCAGCGTTCATAGAAGTTCCTACAATGAGCAGTTCTTC. It yields the protein CASSVHRSSYNEQFF. The full variable domain, its missing parts supplied by reference TRBV9 and TRBJ2-1, is DSGVTQTPKHLITATGQRVTLRCSPRSGDLSVYWYQQSLDQGLQFLIQYYNGEERAKGNILERFSAQQFPDLHSELNLSSLELGDSALYFCASSVHRSSYNEQFFGPGTRLTVL.

The chain uses TRBV30 and TRBJ2-1, with D possibly TRBD1 on 6 matching bases. This CDR3 has 14 residues. With 0 bases removed from V and 5 bases from J, the gap between germline ends came to 11 bases. Germline values: CDR1 GTSNPN, CDR2 SVGIG (reference sequence). CDR3 coding DNA: TGTGCCTGGAGTGTAGGGTCAGGGGACAATGAGCAGTTCTTC. It yields the protein CAWSVGSGDNEQFF.

This rearrangement joins TRBV6-5 to TRBJ2-7; 7 nucleotides match TRBD2. The CDR3 spans 14 residues. The V gene's germline CDR1 is MNHEY and CDR2 SVGAGI. The V segment lost 6 bases and the J segment 4 bases; nucleotides outside the gene matches: 9. For the CDR3, the DNA is TGTGCCAGCAGCTGGGGAGGGGAGGAATACGAGCAGTACTTC. As protein: CASSWGGEEYEQYF.

The chain recombines TRBV10-2 with TRBJ1-5, with D tentatively TRBD1 (5 bases). The V gene lost 3 bases and the J gene lost 0 bases, with 9 bases spanning the gap. This CDR3 has 15 residues. Looked up from germline, CDR1 is WSHSY and CDR2 is SAAADI. The CDR3 sequence is CASSDPGASNQPQHF. CDR3 sequence (DNA): TGCGCCAGCAGTGATCCCGGGGCTAGCAATCAGCCCCAGCATTTT.

The chain links TRBV7-6 to TRBJ1-1; no clear D. The CDR3 has 13 residues. V was clipped by 1 base and J by 5 bases, with 8 bases between them. Germline values: CDR1 SGHVS, CDR2 FNYEAQ. The CDR3 sequence is CASSLGSWTEAFF. CDR3 bases: TGTGCCAGCAGCTTAGGGTCATGGACTGAAGCTTTCTTT. The whole variable domain, remainder taken from reference TRBV7-6 and TRBJ1-1, is GAGVSQSPRYKVTKRGQDVALRCDPISGHVSLYWYRQALGQGPEFLTYFNYEAQQDKSGLPNDRFSAERPEGSISTLTIQRTEQRDSAMYRCASSLGSWTEAFFGQGTRLTVV.

The chain uses TRBV4-1 and TRBJ1-1; weak D call: TRBD1 (5 bases). This CDR3 is 13 amino acids long. CDR1 MGHRA and CDR2 YSYEKL come from the germline V gene. Deletions cut 4 bases from V and 5 bases from J, with 11 bases between. The CDR3 is CASSPGTDTEAFF. The CDR3 DNA follows: TGCGCCAGCAGCCCCGGGACGGATACTGAAGCTTTCTTT.

This chain links TRBV7-6 with TRBJ2-7; D is perhaps TRBD2 (6 bases). The CDR3 consists of 13 residues. The germline gives CDR1 SGHVS, CDR2 FNYEAQ. Trimming pared 4 bases from V and 3 bases from J, leaving 10 bases between. CDR3 region: CASSSKEGYEQYF. For the CDR3, the DNA is TGTGCCAGCAGCTCAAAGGAGGGCTACGAGCAGTACTTC.

The rearrangement joins TRBV10-3 to TRBJ1-4; 7 bases are a match to TRBD1. V lost 3 bases to trimming and J lost 3 bases; unmatched junction nucleotides: 7. This CDR3 contains 16 residues. Germline V CDR1 and CDR2: ENHRY, SYGVKD. CDR3 loop: CAISDIKGQPNEKLFF. The CDR3 DNA is TGTGCCATCAGTGATATTAAGGGACAGCCTAATGAAAAACTGTTTTTT.

This chain uses TRBV2 with TRBJ2-1; D remains unclear. V lost 7 bases to trimming and J lost 6 bases, with 10 bases between them. This CDR3 contains 12 residues. Germline V gene data show CDR1 as SNHLY and CDR2 as FYNNEI. The CDR3 loop is CASNSGGNEQFF. CDR3 DNA: TGTGCCAGCAACTCAGGCGGCAATGAGCAGTTCTTC.

Note on this clone: The sample holds other DNA sequences that translate to the same CDR3. V and J are TRBV7-9 and TRBJ1-4; D is ambiguous. V was trimmed by 3 bases and J by 5 bases, leaving 4 bases between them. The CDR3 is 12 amino acids. Germline V gives CDR1 SEHNR, CDR2 FQNEAQ (reference sequence). Written as DNA, the CDR3 is TGTGCCAGCAGCTTGCTGAATGAAAAACTGTTTTTT. It translates to CASSLLNEKLFF.

The chain uses TRBV27 and TRBJ2-7; 7 bases line up with TRBD1. Germline V lookup: CDR1 MNHEY, CDR2 SMNVEV (reference sequence). This CDR3 comprises 15 residues. The ends lost 6 bases at V and 0 bases at J; junction bases unmatched: 8. In DNA, the CDR3 is TGTGCCAGCAGCACAGGGGCAGGGGTCTCCTACGAGCAGTACTTC. Its translation: CASSTGAGVSYEQYF.

This chain uses TRBV7-9 with TRBJ2-7; D is perhaps TRBD1 or TRBD2 (5 bases each). V was shortened by 4 bases and J by 4 bases, with 17 bases between the two germline ends. This CDR3 has 15 amino acids. From germline, CDR1 is SEHNR and CDR2 FQNEAQ (reference sequence). The CDR3, as DNA: TGTGCCAGCAGCTGGCCCGGGACCAAGGCTTACGAGCAGTACTTC. Translating gives CASSWPGTKAYEQYF.